The 9 T cell receptor beta chains in this list originate from one sample, sequenced in a study of blood T cell repertoires in COVID-19. Produced via immunoSEQ multiplex PCR; TCRdb's table is partial and in-frame only. Among about 250,000 clones, around 85% were seen once, and the ten largest hold approximately 4.2%. The sequenced sample was PBMCs or T cells enriched from blood (not recorded which). All receptors come from a woman in her twenties or thirties who had recovered from COVID-19.

The chain recombines TRBV29-1 with TRBJ1-2, with D perhaps TRBD1 (6 bases). The V and J ends lost 4 bases and 8 bases respectively, with 11 bases between them. CDR3 length: 11 amino acids. Germline values: CDR1 SQVTM, CDR2 ANQGSEA. CDR3 sequence reads: CSVARGKGYTF. In DNA form, the CDR3 reads TGCAGCGTTGCAAGGGGGAAGGGCTACACCTTC.

The rearrangement uses TRBV28 and TRBJ1-2, with D possibly matching TRBD1 (6 bases). This CDR3 region has 15 residues. Germline V gives CDR1 MDHEN, CDR2 SYDVKM. Between the trimmed V and J ends, which lost 6 bases and 0 bases, there was a span of 14 bases. The CDR3 region has the DNA TGTGCCAGCAGGTACAGGGCAATAGCTAACTATGGCTACACCTTC. This codes for CASRYRAIANYGYTF.

The chain is built from TRBV15 and TRBJ1-1; 12 bases fit TRBD1. In germline, CDR1 is LNHNV, CDR2 YYDKDF (reference sequence). The CDR3 totals 14 residues. J was trimmed by 3 bases and V by 9 bases; bases with no gene match: 5. CDR3 sequence (DNA): TGTGCCACGGGGACAGGGGGCGCGGACACTGAAGCTTTCTTT. Its protein product is CATGTGGADTEAFF.

The chain carries TRBV5-1 and TRBJ2-3; 11 nucleotides line up with TRBD2. CDR1 and CDR2 from the germline V gene are SGHRS and YFSETQ. The V segment lost 3 bases and the J segment 1 base; nucleotides outside the gene matches: 4. This CDR3 contains 16 residues. This CDR3 is CASSSLLAGGTDTQYF. CDR3 coding DNA: TGCGCCAGCAGCTCGTTACTAGCGGGGGGCACAGATACGCAGTATTTT.

This clone was seen just once. The rearrangement uses TRBV5-1 and TRBJ2-1; 10 positions match TRBD1. From germline, CDR1 is SGHRS and CDR2 YFSETQ. V dropped 1 base and J dropped 6; count of bases not matched to a gene: 10. The CDR3 totals 17 residues. This CDR3 is CASSLTMSGTGVNEQFF. The CDR3 nucleotides are TGCGCCAGCAGCTTGACCATGTCCGGGACAGGGGTCAATGAGCAGTTCTTC.

A word on this clone: The sample has other DNA sequences that encode this CDR3 too. The gene calls are TRBV29-1 and TRBJ2-7; 7 bases fit TRBD1. This CDR3 region has 12 residues. V dropped 6 bases and J dropped 0; count of bases not matched to a gene: 2. In germline, CDR1 is SQVTM, CDR2 ANQGSEA. As DNA, the CDR3 is TGCAGCGTCCGGACAGGCTCCTACGAGCAGTACTTC. Amino acid sequence: CSVRTGSYEQYF.

The chain joins TRBV7-2 to TRBJ2-7; the D gene is possibly TRBD1 (5 bases). The CDR3 sequence is 13 residues long. CDR1 is SGHTA, CDR2 FQGNSA, per germline. With 1 base removed from V and 4 bases from J, the gap between germline ends came to 8 bases. The CDR3 is CASSLETAYEQYF. CDR3 nucleotide sequence: TGTGCCAGCAGCTTAGAGACAGCATACGAGCAGTACTTC.

This chain joins TRBV19 and TRBJ1-4, with 7 bases aligning to TRBD1. Per the germline V gene, CDR1 is LNHDA and CDR2 is SQIVND (reference sequence). The trim removed 5 bases at V and 1 base at J, leaving 4 bases unmatched. The CDR3 runs 15 residues. In DNA form, the CDR3 reads TGTGCCAGTAGTCCCCGACAGGGAACTAATGAAAAACTGTTTTTT. It translates to CASSPRQGTNEKLFF.

The genes are TRBV29-1 and TRBJ1-2; D remains ambiguous. The V gene's germline CDR1 is SQVTM and CDR2 ANQGSEA. The CDR3 sequence is 11 residues long. Trimming cost V 7 bases and J 6 bases, with 12 bases left between them. The CDR3 nucleotides read TGCAGCGCCCCGGGATTGGATGGCTACACCTTC. This translates into CSAPGLDGYTF.